This record looks at one T cell receptor beta chain sequence and its context. Its ends do not fully match the called genes, so a read error is possible. The record originates from a study of tumor-infiltrating lymphocytes in primary liver carcinoma. Between roughly 17 and 31 mg of unsorted bulk tissue served as the source from which RNA and DNA were co-extracted. Per germline, CDR1 MNHEY and CDR2 SVGEGT. The CDR3 covers 16 residues. Reverse transcription of about 500 ng total RNA with a constant-region primer produced TCR beta cDNA. It was through three nested multiplex PCR rounds of slightly modified ARM-PCR that TCR beta libraries arose. The opening two PCR rounds, around 9 cycles each, paired TRBV1-TRBV30 forward primers with a C-beta reverse primer. TCRdb analysed the multiplex PCR reads with MiXCR anew, one entry per CDR3 protein. Of 85,000 to 100,000 distinct CDR3 sequences in the sample, roughly 70% were seen once.

Sequenced sample: tumor-adjacent normal liver tissue. The clonotype originates from a man aged 35 to 55 with primary liver carcinoma and hepatitis B virus infection. The chain is built from TRBV6-2 or TRBV6-3 and TRBJ1-2, with D maybe TRBD1 (6 bases). This CDR3 is CPSSYERGNGNYGYTF. The CDR3 DNA sequence: TGTCCCAGCAGTTACGAAAGGGGGAACGGCAACTATGGCTACACCTTC.